These 3 T cell receptor beta chains were all obtained from the same sample, sequenced in a study of blood T cell repertoires in COVID-19. Measured with immunoSEQ multiplex PCR; TCRdb has only the in-frame clones, and not every one. Of 95,000 to 150,000 clones in the sample, 86% are singletons; the top ten hold less than 5%. The sequenced sample consisted of peripheral blood. The origin of the receptors is a man aged 40-50 years with acute or convalescent COVID-19.

This chain joins TRBV24-1 and TRBJ1-6, with D possibly matching TRBD1 (6 bases). Trimming took 5 bases from V and 7 from J, leaving 8 bases between them. CDR1 is KGHDR, CDR2 SFDVKD, per germline. The CDR3 sequence is 13 residues long. The CDR3 bases are TGTGCCACCAGTGTACAGGGAAATTCACCCCTCCACTTT. This encodes CATSVQGNSPLHF.

This clone was seen once. This chain links TRBV5-8 with TRBJ1-1; D call uncertain. CDR3 length equals 11 residues. Between the trimmed V and J ends, which lost 4 bases and 8 bases, there was a span of 9 bases. Germline values: CDR1 SGHTS, CDR2 YDEGEE. The CDR3 DNA sequence: TGTGCCAGCAGCCTAGCGCTAGAAGCTTTCTTT. This translates into CASSLALEAFF.

The chain carries TRBV3-1 (or the pseudogene TRBV3-2) and TRBJ1-4, with TRBD1 as a possible D gene (6 bases). There are 14 residues in the CDR3. The germline V gene has CDR1 LGHDT and CDR2 YNNKEL (reference sequence). Deletions cut 1 base from V and 9 bases from J, with 12 bases between. CDR3 residues: CASSQGRGVQKLFF. CDR3 nucleotides: TGTGCCAGCAGCCAAGGCAGGGGTGTTCAAAAACTGTTTTTT.